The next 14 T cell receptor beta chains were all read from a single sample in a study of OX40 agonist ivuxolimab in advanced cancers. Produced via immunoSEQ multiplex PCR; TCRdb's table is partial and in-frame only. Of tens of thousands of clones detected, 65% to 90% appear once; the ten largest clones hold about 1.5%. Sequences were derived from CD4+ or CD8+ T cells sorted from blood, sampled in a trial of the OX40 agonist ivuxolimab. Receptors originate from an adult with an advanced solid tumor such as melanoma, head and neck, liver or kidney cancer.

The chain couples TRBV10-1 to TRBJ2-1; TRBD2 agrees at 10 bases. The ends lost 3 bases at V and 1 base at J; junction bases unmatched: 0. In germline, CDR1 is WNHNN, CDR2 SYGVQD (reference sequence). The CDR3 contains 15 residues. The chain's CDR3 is CASSEAGGSYNEQFF. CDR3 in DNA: TGCGCCAGCAGTGAAGCGGGGGGGTCCTACAATGAGCAGTTCTTC.

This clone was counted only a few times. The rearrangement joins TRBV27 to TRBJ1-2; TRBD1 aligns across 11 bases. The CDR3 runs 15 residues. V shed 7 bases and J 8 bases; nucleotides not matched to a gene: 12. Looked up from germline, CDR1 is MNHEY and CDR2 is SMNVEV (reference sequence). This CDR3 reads CASNRVGTGGKGYTF. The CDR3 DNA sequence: TGTGCCAGCAATAGAGTTGGGACAGGGGGAAAAGGCTACACCTTC.

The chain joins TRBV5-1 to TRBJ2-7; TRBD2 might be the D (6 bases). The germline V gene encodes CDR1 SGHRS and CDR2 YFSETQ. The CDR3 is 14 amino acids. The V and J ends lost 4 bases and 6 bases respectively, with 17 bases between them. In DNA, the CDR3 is TGCGCCAGCAGCCTTGACGGCGGGGCTCTCGAGCAGTACTTC. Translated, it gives CASSLDGGALEQYF.

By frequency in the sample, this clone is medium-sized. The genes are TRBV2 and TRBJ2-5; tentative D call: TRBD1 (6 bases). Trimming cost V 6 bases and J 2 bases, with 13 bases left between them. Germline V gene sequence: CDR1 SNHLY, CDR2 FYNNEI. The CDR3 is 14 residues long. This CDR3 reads CASSGQTKQETQYF. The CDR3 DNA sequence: TGTGCCAGCAGCGGACAGACTAAACAAGAGACCCAGTACTTC.

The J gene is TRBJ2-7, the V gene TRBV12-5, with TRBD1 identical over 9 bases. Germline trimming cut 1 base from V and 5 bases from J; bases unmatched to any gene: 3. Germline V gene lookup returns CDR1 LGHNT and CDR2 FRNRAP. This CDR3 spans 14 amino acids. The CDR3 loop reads CASGLGDRVDEQYF. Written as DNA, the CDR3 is TGTGCTAGTGGTTTGGGGGACAGGGTAGACGAGCAGTACTTC.

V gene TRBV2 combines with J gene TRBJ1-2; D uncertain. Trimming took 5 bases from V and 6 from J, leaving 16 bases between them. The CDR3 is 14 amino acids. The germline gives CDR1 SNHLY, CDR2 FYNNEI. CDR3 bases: TGTGCCAGCAGTCTAGGCGGGGTGAGGGATGGCTACACCTTC. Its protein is CASSLGGVRDGYTF.

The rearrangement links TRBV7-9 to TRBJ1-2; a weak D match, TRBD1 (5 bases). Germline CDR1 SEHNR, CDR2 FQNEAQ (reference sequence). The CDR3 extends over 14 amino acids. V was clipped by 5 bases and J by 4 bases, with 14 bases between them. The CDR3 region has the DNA TGTGCCAGCAGCCGGGACCCGGGGCCCTATGGCTACACCTTC. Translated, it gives CASSRDPGPYGYTF.

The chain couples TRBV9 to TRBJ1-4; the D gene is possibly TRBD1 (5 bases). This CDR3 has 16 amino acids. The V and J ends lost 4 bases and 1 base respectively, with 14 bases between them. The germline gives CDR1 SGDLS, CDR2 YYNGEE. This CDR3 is CASSPLQGGTNEKLFF. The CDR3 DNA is TGTGCCAGCAGCCCCCTCCAGGGAGGAACTAATGAAAAACTGTTTTTT.

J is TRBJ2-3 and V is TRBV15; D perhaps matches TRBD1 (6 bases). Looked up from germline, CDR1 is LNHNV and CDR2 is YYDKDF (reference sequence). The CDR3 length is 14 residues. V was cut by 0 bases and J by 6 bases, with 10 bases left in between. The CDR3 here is CATSREGAPDTQYF. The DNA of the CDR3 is TGTGCCACCAGCAGAGAGGGGGCGCCCGATACGCAGTATTTT. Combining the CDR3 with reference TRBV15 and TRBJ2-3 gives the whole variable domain DAMVIQNPRYQVTQFGKPVTLSCSQTLNHNVMYWYQQKSSQAPKLLFHYYDKDFNNEADTPDNFQSRRPNTSFCFLDIRSPGLGDTAMYLCATSREGAPDTQYFGPGTRLTVL.

DNA for the CDR3: TGTGCCAGCAGTGAATTAGGACAGGGACGATTAGCCAAAAACATTCAGTACTTC. Protein: CASSELGQGRLAKNIQYF. This rearrangement joins TRBV6-1 to TRBJ2-4, with TRBD1 matching 8 bases. With 2 bases clipped from V and 0 bases from J, the junction kept 9 bases outside the gene matches. The CDR3 is made up of 18 amino acids. From germline, CDR1 is MNHNS and CDR2 SASEGT.

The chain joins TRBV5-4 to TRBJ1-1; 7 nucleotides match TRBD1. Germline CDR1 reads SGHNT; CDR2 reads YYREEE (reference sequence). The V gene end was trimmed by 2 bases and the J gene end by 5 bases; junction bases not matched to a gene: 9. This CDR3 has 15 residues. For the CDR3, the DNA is TGTGCCAGCAGCTTACAGGGGTCTCTGCGAACTGAAGCTTTCTTT. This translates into CASSLQGSLRTEAFF. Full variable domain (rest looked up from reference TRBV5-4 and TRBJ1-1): ETGVTQSPTHLIKTRGQQVTLRCSSQSGHNTVSWYQQALGQGPQFIFQYYREEENGRGNFPPRFSGLQFPNYSSELNVNALELDDSALYLCASSLQGSLRTEAFFGQGTRLTVV.

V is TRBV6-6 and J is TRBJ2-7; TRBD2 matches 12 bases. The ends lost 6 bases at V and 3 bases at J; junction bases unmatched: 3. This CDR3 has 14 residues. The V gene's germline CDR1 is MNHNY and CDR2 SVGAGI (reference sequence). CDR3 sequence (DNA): TGTGCCAGCAGGCGACTAGCGGGGGTCTACGAGCAGTACTTC. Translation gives CASRRLAGVYEQYF.

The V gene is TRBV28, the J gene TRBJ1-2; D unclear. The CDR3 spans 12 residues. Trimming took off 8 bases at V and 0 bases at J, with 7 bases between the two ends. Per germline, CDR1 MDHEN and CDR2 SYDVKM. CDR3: CASLGANYGYTF. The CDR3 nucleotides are TGTGCCAGCCTAGGAGCTAACTATGGCTACACCTTC.

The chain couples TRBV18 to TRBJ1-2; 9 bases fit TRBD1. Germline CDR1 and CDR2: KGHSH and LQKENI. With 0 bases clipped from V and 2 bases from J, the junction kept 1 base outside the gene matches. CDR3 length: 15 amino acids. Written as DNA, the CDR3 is TGTGCCAGCTCACCACCGGACAGGGGAAACTATGGCTACACCTTC. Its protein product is CASSPPDRGNYGYTF.